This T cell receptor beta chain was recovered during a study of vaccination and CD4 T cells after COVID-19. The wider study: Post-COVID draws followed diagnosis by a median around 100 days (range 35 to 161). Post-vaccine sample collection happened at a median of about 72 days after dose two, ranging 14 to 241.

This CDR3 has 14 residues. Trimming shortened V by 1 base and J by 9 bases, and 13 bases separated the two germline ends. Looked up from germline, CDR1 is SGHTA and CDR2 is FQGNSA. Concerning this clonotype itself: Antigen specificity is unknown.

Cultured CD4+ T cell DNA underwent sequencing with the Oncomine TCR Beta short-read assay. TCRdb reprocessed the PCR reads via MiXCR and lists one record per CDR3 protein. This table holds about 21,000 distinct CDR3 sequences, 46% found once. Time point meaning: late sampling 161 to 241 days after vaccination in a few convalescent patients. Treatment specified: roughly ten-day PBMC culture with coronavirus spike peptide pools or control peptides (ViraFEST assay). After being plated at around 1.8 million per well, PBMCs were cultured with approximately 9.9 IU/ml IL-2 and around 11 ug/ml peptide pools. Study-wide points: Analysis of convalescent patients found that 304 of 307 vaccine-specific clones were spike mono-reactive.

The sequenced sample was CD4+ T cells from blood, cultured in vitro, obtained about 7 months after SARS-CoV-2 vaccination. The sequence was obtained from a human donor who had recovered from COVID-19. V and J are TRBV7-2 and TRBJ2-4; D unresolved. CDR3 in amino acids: CASSLDLEWGIQYF. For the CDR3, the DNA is TGTGCCAGCAGCTTAGACCTCGAATGGGGCATTCAGTACTTC.